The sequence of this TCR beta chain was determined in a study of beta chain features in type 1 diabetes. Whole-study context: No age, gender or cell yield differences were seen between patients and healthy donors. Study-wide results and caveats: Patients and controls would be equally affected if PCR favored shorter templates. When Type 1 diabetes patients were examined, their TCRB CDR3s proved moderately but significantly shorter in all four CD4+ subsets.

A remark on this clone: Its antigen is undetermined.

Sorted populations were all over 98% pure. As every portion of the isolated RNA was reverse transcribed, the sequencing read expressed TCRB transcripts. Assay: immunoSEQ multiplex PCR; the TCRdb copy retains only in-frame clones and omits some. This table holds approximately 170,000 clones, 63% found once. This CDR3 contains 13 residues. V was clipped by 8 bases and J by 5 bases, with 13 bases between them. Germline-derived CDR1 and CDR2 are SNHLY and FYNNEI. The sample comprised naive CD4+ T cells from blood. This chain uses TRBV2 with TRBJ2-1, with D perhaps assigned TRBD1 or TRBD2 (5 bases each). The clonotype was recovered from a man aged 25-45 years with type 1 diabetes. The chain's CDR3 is CASALGENNEQFF. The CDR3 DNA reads TGTGCCAGCGCACTAGGGGAGAACAATGAGCAGTTCTTC.